This T cell receptor (beta chain) emerged from a study of blood T cell repertoires in COVID-19. Across the study: Italy, Spain and the United States were the sources of the convalescent and acute COVID-19 samples. T cells, B-cell-depleted T cells, or PBMCs provided the cDNA or gDNA that served as material.

Original processing methods: Reference gene primer amplification in the assay estimated nucleated cell counts. TCRdb's table, derived via immunoSEQ multiplex PCR, lists solely in-frame clones and lacks some. That table is the source of V, J and clone size, and D and trimming were worked out from the DNA. The sample holds around 150,000 clones, approximately 84% seen once. Germline CDR1 is SGHKS and CDR2 is YYEKEE (reference sequence). The CDR3 extends over 14 amino acids. Deletions cut 3 bases from V and 0 bases from J, with 9 bases between. This clone was seen only once. This chain connects TRBV5-5 to TRBJ2-5; maybe TRBD2 (5 bases). The sequence derives from an elderly woman with acute or convalescent COVID-19. The sequenced material came from peripheral blood. CDR3 sequence (DNA): TGTGCCAGCAGCTCTCCCGGGAACCAAGAGACCCAGTACTTC. Translation gives CASSSPGNQETQYF.